This TCR beta chain was sequenced in a study of blood T cell repertoires in COVID-19. The wider study: The United States, Italy and Spain provided the acute and convalescent COVID-19 samples.

Some clones are missing from TCRdb's copy, which holds only in-frame ones; the method was immunoSEQ multiplex PCR. The table includes a few hundred thousand clones, about nine tenths detected once. The CDR3 is 11 amino acids. V shed 7 bases and J shed 8 bases, with 11 bases lying between them. Germline V CDR1 and CDR2: LNHDA, SQIVND (reference sequence). The specimen was peripheral blood. The source of this sequence is a woman younger than 45 with COVID-19, enrolled during active disease. The chain has TRBV19 and TRBJ1-1; D gene uncertain. DNA for the CDR3: TGTGCCAGTACCCTGCTCGGGGAAGCTTTCTTT. The encoded protein is CASTLLGEAFF.